One sample yielded the 32 T cell receptor beta chains listed below, sequenced in a study of T cells in Graves' hyperthyroidism and ophthalmopathy. Using RNA transcripts as the source, TCR beta CDR3 regions were amplified. During a first-round RT-PCR of the TCR CDR3, the HTBI primer set was used. One entry per CDR3 protein results from TCRdb running MiXCR on the multiplex PCR reads. Of a few hundred thousand distinct CDR3 sequences in the sample, around 15% were seen once. The sample was blood. These receptors originate from a woman between 18 and 30 years old with Graves' hyperthyroidism.

The chain combines TRBV7-9 with TRBJ2-3, with D unclear. The CDR3 runs to 15 residues. V lost 5 bases and J 2 bases, leaving 14 bases between the germline ends. CDR1 SEHNR and CDR2 FQNEAQ come from the germline V gene (reference sequence). The CDR3 sequence is CASSARHSFTDTQYF. The CDR3 bases are TGTGCCAGCAGCGCACGACATAGCTTCACAGATACGCAGTATTTT.

This clonotype was observed many times. The genes are TRBV5-1 and TRBJ2-5; 9 positions agree with TRBD1. This CDR3 comprises 16 residues. From germline, CDR1 is SGHRS and CDR2 YFSETQ. The V gene end was trimmed by 2 bases and the J gene end by 4 bases; junction bases not matched to a gene: 9. This CDR3 reads CASSLGQGWVGETQYF. The CDR3 DNA reads TGCGCCAGCAGCTTAGGACAGGGGTGGGTCGGAGAGACCCAGTACTTC.

This clonotype was observed many times. The CDR3 loop is CASSRTGNNSPLHF. In DNA, the CDR3 is TGTGCCAGCAGTCGGACAGGAAATAATTCACCCCTCCACTTT. The rearrangement links TRBV2 to TRBJ1-6; 7 bases align to TRBD1. Germline V gene data show CDR1 as SNHLY and CDR2 as FYNNEI. V lost 5 bases, J lost 5 bases, and 3 bases stayed unmatched. The CDR3 covers 14 residues. Filled out from reference TRBV2 and TRBJ1-6, the complete variable domain reads EPEVTQTPSHQVTQMGQEVILRCVPISNHLYFYWYRQILGQKVEFLVSFYNNEISEKSEIFDDQFSVERPDGSNFTLKIRSTKLEDSAMYFCASSRTGNNSPLHFGNGTRLTVT.

This clonotype was seen ten or more times. The V gene is TRBV20-1, the J gene TRBJ1-5; no clear D gene. V was clipped by 5 bases and J by 6 bases, with 14 bases between them. The CDR3 spans 13 residues. Germline assignment: CDR1 DFQATT and CDR2 SNEGSKA (reference sequence). The CDR3 DNA reads TGCAGTGCTGGAGGGAGGGTTGGTCAGCCCCAGCATTTT. Its translation: CSAGGRVGQPQHF.

There are many counts of this clonotype. The rearrangement links TRBV20-1 to TRBJ2-7, with 11 bases identical to TRBD2. This CDR3 spans 14 amino acids. CDR1 and CDR2 from the germline V gene are DFQATT and SNEGSKA (reference sequence). V shed 0 bases and J 4 bases; nucleotides not matched to a gene: 2. CDR3 amino acids: CSARDPSGGYEQYF. CDR3 bases: TGCAGTGCTAGAGATCCTAGCGGGGGGTACGAGCAGTACTTC.

This clonotype was counted between two and nine times. The chain has TRBV20-1 and TRBJ2-7; D unresolved. V was clipped by 5 bases and J by 6 bases, with 11 bases between them. The germline V gene has CDR1 DFQATT and CDR2 SNEGSKA (reference sequence). This CDR3 is 11 amino acids long. The CDR3 loop is CSALKASEQYF. DNA for the CDR3: TGCAGTGCTCTCAAGGCTAGCGAGCAGTACTTC.

The chain has TRBV15 and TRBJ1-6; the D gene is possibly TRBD1 (5 bases). Trimming pared 8 bases from V and 6 bases from J, leaving 14 bases between. Germline V CDR1 and CDR2: LNHNV, YYDKDF (reference sequence). This CDR3 comprises 14 residues. The CDR3 reads CATRPGLVNSPLHF. Here the CDR3 DNA reads TGTGCCACCCGACCGGGGCTAGTTAATTCACCCCTCCACTTT.

Regarding this clonotype: A much larger clonotype is one base distant, so this may be a read error. The rearrangement uses TRBV12-3 or TRBV12-4 and TRBJ2-2; 8 bases are shared with TRBD1. Trimming removed 6 bases from V and 4 bases from J; junction bases left unmatched: 10. The CDR3 contains 16 residues. Here the CDR3 DNA reads TGTGCCAGCAGCCCTACGCCAGGGGGCGTCACCGGGGAGCTGTTTTTT. Its protein product is CASSPTPGGVTGELFF.

The chain is built from TRBV4-3 and TRBJ2-5; 8 bases are shared with TRBD2. The CDR3 sequence is 14 residues long. CDR1 and CDR2 (germline): LGHNA, YSLEER. J was trimmed by 2 bases and V by 4 bases; bases with no gene match: 3. CDR3 region: CASSPERGQETQYF. In DNA, the CDR3 is TGCGCCAGCAGCCCAGAGCGGGGGCAAGAGACCCAGTACTTC.

This clonotype has ten or more counts. This rearrangement joins TRBV6-2 or TRBV6-3 to TRBJ1-5, with 7 bases aligning to TRBD1. The V gene end was trimmed by 4 bases and the J gene end by 0 bases; junction bases not matched to a gene: 15. This CDR3 spans 19 amino acids. Germline assignment: CDR1 MNHEY and CDR2 SVGEGT. The CDR3 loop is CASSFIHRGGLYSNQPQHF. Here the CDR3 DNA reads TGTGCCAGCAGTTTCATACACAGGGGTGGTCTCTATAGCAATCAGCCCCAGCATTTT.

In this sample, this clonotype turned up many times. The chain employs TRBV19 and TRBJ1-1, with unresolved D. CDR1 is LNHDA, CDR2 SQIVND, per germline (reference sequence). The CDR3 contains 15 residues. Deletions cut 0 bases from V and 4 bases from J, with 12 bases between. CDR3 sequence: CASSIDLGVPTEAFF. CDR3 DNA sequence: TGTGCCAGTAGTATAGATCTGGGCGTACCCACTGAAGCTTTCTTT. The entire variable domain, with the rest obtained from reference TRBV19 and TRBJ1-1, is as follows: DGGITQSPKYLFRKEGQNVTLSCEQNLNHDAMYWYRQDPGQGLRLIYYSQIVNDFQKGDIAEGYSVSREKKESFPLTVTSAQKNPTAFYLCASSIDLGVPTEAFFGQGTRLTVV.

This clonotype was seen many times. The chain combines TRBV5-6 with TRBJ2-3; 10 nucleotides match TRBD1. The CDR3 contains 15 residues. Germline loops: CDR1 SGHDT, CDR2 YYEEEE. Trimming took 4 bases from V and 5 from J; bases not matched to a gene: 7. CDR3 coding DNA: TGTGCCAGCAGCCTAGACAGGGGGCAAGGAGATACGCAGTATTTT. It yields the protein CASSLDRGQGDTQYF.

This clonotype was counted at least ten times. The rearrangement uses TRBV7-9 and TRBJ2-3, with no clear D. CDR1 is SEHNR and CDR2 is FQNEAQ in the germline V gene (reference sequence). Deletions cut 9 bases from V and 2 bases from J, with 3 bases between. This CDR3 is 10 amino acids long. CDR3 nucleotide sequence: TGTGCCAGTTACACAGATACGCAGTATTTT. As protein: CASYTDTQYF.

This chain connects TRBV20-1 to TRBJ2-7, with D unresolved. V was cut by 0 bases and J by 2 bases, with 5 bases left in between. This CDR3 has 12 residues. The germline V gene encodes CDR1 DFQATT and CDR2 SNEGSKA (reference sequence). The CDR3 reads CSARDLTYEQYF. CDR3 DNA: TGCAGTGCTAGAGATCTAACCTACGAGCAGTACTTC.

This clonotype was seen many times. V gene TRBV12-3 or TRBV12-4 combines with J gene TRBJ1-2; 8 bases align to TRBD1. Trimming took 6 bases from V and 8 from J; bases not matched to a gene: 8. The CDR3 extends over 13 amino acids. The CDR3 protein is CASSLDRVEGYTF. Written as DNA, the CDR3 is TGTGCCAGCAGCCTGGACAGGGTTGAAGGCTACACCTTC.

This clonotype was detected ten times or more. The chain is built from TRBV11-2 and TRBJ1-4, with D maybe TRBD1 (5 bases). Germline CDR1 SGHAT, CDR2 FQNNGV. This CDR3 has 14 residues. V gave up 5 bases and J gave up 8 bases, with 15 bases separating them. CDR3: CASSHQGGGEKLFF. The CDR3 DNA sequence: TGTGCCAGCAGCCATCAGGGTGGAGGGGAAAAACTGTTTTTT.

This clonotype was found a few times. The chain is built from TRBV19 and TRBJ1-5; tentatively, D is TRBD1 (5 bases). V dropped 5 bases and J dropped 3 bases, with 17 bases sitting between them. CDR1 is LNHDA and CDR2 is SQIVND in the germline V gene (reference sequence). The CDR3 consists of 16 residues. The CDR3 DNA is TGTGCCAGTAGTCCCTCGGGACTGAAACACAATCAGCCCCAGCATTTT. The encoded protein is CASSPSGLKHNQPQHF. The full variable domain, rest sourced from reference TRBV19 and TRBJ1-5, is DGGITQSPKYLFRKEGQNVTLSCEQNLNHDAMYWYRQDPGQGLRLIYYSQIVNDFQKGDIAEGYSVSREKKESFPLTVTSAQKNPTAFYLCASSPSGLKHNQPQHFGDGTRLSIL.

This clonotype was observed at least ten times. This chain links TRBV2 with TRBJ1-1, with D perhaps TRBD1 (5 bases). Trimming took 3 bases from V and 5 from J, leaving 13 bases between them. The V gene's germline CDR1 is SNHLY and CDR2 FYNNEI. The CDR3 runs to 14 residues. The CDR3 reads CASSDRGAGTEAFF. In nucleotides, the CDR3 is TGTGCCAGCAGTGATAGGGGAGCTGGTACTGAAGCTTTCTTT.

There are many counts of this clonotype. The chain has TRBV2 and TRBJ1-6; D unresolved. V was shortened by 8 bases and J by 9 bases, with 14 bases between the two germline ends. The CDR3 runs to 13 residues. Germline V gene data show CDR1 as SNHLY and CDR2 as FYNNEI. The CDR3 region is CASGLRVFSPLHF. Here the CDR3 DNA reads TGTGCCAGCGGGTTAAGGGTGTTTTCACCCCTCCACTTT.

There are many counts of this clonotype. The chain couples TRBV20-1 to TRBJ2-3, with D unclear. Germline V gene lookup returns CDR1 DFQATT and CDR2 SNEGSKA (reference sequence). The CDR3 runs 11 residues. Between the trimmed V and J ends, which lost 2 bases and 5 bases, there was a span of 5 bases. CDR3 in DNA: TGCAGTGCTAGACTCGGAGATACGCAGTATTTT. Amino acids: CSARLGDTQYF.

This clonotype was detected ten times or more. The chain has TRBV13 and TRBJ2-3, with D uncertain. This CDR3 has 13 residues. Trimming left V 5 bases short and J 0 bases short, with 6 bases between. CDR1 is PRHDT and CDR2 is FYEKMQ in the germline V gene (reference sequence). DNA for the CDR3: TGTGCCAGCAGCGTCCATAGCACAGATACGCAGTATTTT. This translates into CASSVHSTDTQYF.

The table lists this clonotype with many counts. The V call is TRBV20-1, the J call TRBJ2-1; 10 bases map to TRBD2. This CDR3 is built from 14 residues. Trimming took 5 bases from V and 6 from J; bases not matched to a gene: 7. Germline V lookup: CDR1 DFQATT, CDR2 SNEGSKA (reference sequence). The CDR3 bases are TGCAGTGCTTCTAGCGGGAGTCGTTTCAATGAGCAGTTCTTC. It codes for CSASSGSRFNEQFF.

In this sample, this clonotype turned up many times. V gene TRBV6-1 combines with J gene TRBJ1-1, with D uncertain. The CDR3 totals 14 residues. Germline-derived CDR1 and CDR2 are MNHNS and SASEGT. V was trimmed by 6 bases and J by 0 bases, leaving 11 bases between them. CDR3 sequence: CASSTEPMNTEAFF. CDR3 coding DNA: TGTGCCAGCAGCACGGAGCCCATGAACACTGAAGCTTTCTTT.

This clonotype came up a few times. The J gene is TRBJ2-2, the V gene TRBV19, with 10 bases lining up with TRBD2. Germline CDR1 is LNHDA and CDR2 is SQIVND (reference sequence). V shed 4 bases, J shed 5 bases, and the junction held 1 base outside the gene matches. This CDR3 region has 14 residues. DNA for the CDR3: TGTGCCAGTAGTACAGCGGGAGGGACCGGGGAGCTGTTTTTT. Encoded protein: CASSTAGGTGELFF.

V usage is TRBV20-1 and J usage is TRBJ1-2, with a weak D call TRBD1 (6 bases). Germline CDR1 reads DFQATT; CDR2 reads SNEGSKA (reference sequence). The CDR3 contains 15 residues. V gave up 3 bases and J gave up 4 bases, with 18 bases separating them. Here the CDR3 DNA reads TGCAGTGCTAGTGGGGGCGGACAGAGCATCTATGGCTACACCTTC. This gives the protein CSASGGGQSIYGYTF.

This clonotype was picked up many times. The genes are TRBV10-1 and TRBJ2-7, with 7 nucleotides matching TRBD1. The length of the CDR3 is 15 residues. Trimming took 4 bases from V and 3 from J; bases not matched to a gene: 9. Germline CDR1 reads WNHNN; CDR2 reads SYGVQD (reference sequence). CDR3 amino acids: CASSGLSAGGYEQYF. In DNA, the CDR3 is TGCGCCAGCAGTGGACTTTCTGCAGGGGGCTACGAGCAGTACTTC.

At least ten counts were recorded for this clonotype. The chain recombines TRBV27 with TRBJ1-1; maybe TRBD1 (5 bases). V lost 2 bases and J lost 7, with 14 bases in between. CDR3 size: 14 residues. Per the germline V gene, CDR1 is MNHEY and CDR2 is SMNVEV (reference sequence). CDR3 region: CASSLILGRGEAFF. CDR3 in DNA: TGTGCCAGCAGTTTAATTTTAGGGAGGGGTGAAGCTTTCTTT.

This clonotype was recorded at least ten times. The rearrangement uses TRBV20-1 and TRBJ2-1; 14 bases line up with TRBD2. The length of the CDR3 is 18 residues. The J segment lost 0 bases and the V segment lost 3 bases, leaving 7 bases of the junction unmatched. Germline CDR1 DFQATT, CDR2 SNEGSKA (reference sequence). CDR3 sequence: CSARGGLAGVTSYNEQFF. For the CDR3, the DNA is TGCAGTGCTAGGGGGGGACTAGCGGGAGTGACCTCCTACAATGAGCAGTTCTTC.

This clonotype came up many times. The chain employs TRBV6-4 and TRBJ2-1; D is uncertain. Per the germline V gene, CDR1 is MRHNA and CDR2 is SNTAGT. Trimming shortened V by 5 bases and J by 4 bases, and 9 bases separated the two germline ends. This CDR3 is 13 amino acids long. Here the CDR3 DNA reads TGTGCCAGCAGTAAGACGGAGTACAATGAGCAGTTCTTC. Translated, it gives CASSKTEYNEQFF.

This clonotype was detected a few times. The chain is built from TRBV15 and TRBJ1-6, with no clear D. The length of the CDR3 is 12 residues. Trimming left V 1 base short and J 11 bases short, with 6 bases between. Germline CDR1 is LNHNV and CDR2 is YYDKDF (reference sequence). The CDR3: CATSRVDAPLHF. CDR3 sequence (DNA): TGTGCCACCAGCAGAGTGGATGCACCCCTCCACTTT.

This sequence joins TRBV19 and TRBJ2-2, with 7 bases that match TRBD2. V dropped 6 bases and J dropped 5; count of bases not matched to a gene: 9. CDR1 is LNHDA, CDR2 SQIVND, per germline (reference sequence). The CDR3 has 15 residues. The DNA of the CDR3 is TGTGCCAGTAGGGGGACTAATGCAGTTACCGGGGAGCTGTTTTTT. This gives the protein CASRGTNAVTGELFF. Together with reference TRBV19 and TRBJ2-2, the CDR3 gives the full variable domain: DGGITQSPKYLFRKEGQNVTLSCEQNLNHDAMYWYRQDPGQGLRLIYYSQIVNDFQKGDIAEGYSVSREKKESFPLTVTSAQKNPTAFYLCASRGTNAVTGELFFGEGSRLTVL.

This clonotype has a count of ten or more. This chain links TRBV27 with TRBJ2-1, with a weak D call TRBD1 (5 bases). The CDR3 consists of 13 residues. V was pared by 0 bases and J by 7 bases, with 7 bases between. In germline, CDR1 is MNHEY, CDR2 SMNVEV (reference sequence). CDR3 DNA sequence: TGTGCCAGCAGTTTATCTAGACAGAATGAGCAGTTCTTC. Amino acids: CASSLSRQNEQFF.